This TCR beta chain was observed in a study of blood T cell repertoires in COVID-19. Looking at the study overall: Some COVID-19 samples were acute and others convalescent; all came from the United States, Italy and Spain.

Participants reported their clinical history, and cohort assignment relied on those reports. The recovered donors of Cohort 3 showed two negative PCRs, clearance, or symptom resolution. The CDR3 contains 14 residues. Germline CDR1 reads SGHTA; CDR2 reads FQGTGA. V lost 5 bases to trimming and J lost 4 bases, with 11 bases between them. Sequencing was performed with immunoSEQ multiplex PCR; in TCRdb, only in-frame clones are kept and a portion is missing. The sample shows a few hundred thousand clones, roughly 89% of them seen only once. The sample was PBMCs or T cells enriched from blood (not recorded which). The clonotype was recovered from a young woman who had recovered from COVID-19. The chain recombines TRBV7-3 with TRBJ2-2; D remains unclear. In DNA, the CDR3 is TGTGCCAGCAGCCCCCGGGTTAGCACCGGGGAGCTGTTTTTT. Protein product: CASSPRVSTGELFF.